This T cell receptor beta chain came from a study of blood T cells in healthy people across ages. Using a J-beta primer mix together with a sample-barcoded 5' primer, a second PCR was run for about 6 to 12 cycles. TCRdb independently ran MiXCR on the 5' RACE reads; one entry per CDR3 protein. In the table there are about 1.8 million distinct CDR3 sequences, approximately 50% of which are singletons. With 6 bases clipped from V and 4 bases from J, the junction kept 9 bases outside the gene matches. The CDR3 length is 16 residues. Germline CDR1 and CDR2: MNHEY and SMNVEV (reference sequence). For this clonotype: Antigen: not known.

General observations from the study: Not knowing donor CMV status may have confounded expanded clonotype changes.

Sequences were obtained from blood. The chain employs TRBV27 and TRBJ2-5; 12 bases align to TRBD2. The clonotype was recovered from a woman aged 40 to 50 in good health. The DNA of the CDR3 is TGTGCCAGCAGAGGAACGGCTAGCGGGGGGGCAGAGACCCAGTACTTC. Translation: CASRGTASGGAETQYF.